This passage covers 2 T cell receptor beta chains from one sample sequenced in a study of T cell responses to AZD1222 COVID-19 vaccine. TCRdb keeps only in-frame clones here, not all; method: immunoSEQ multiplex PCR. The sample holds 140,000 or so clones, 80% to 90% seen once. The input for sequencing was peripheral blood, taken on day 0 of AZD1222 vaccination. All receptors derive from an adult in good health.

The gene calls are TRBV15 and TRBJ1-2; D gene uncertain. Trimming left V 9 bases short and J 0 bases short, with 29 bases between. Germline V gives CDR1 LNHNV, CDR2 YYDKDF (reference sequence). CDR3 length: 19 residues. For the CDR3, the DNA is TGTGCCACTTCAGAATTGGGATTGCAACCCTCGGGAGCTAACTATGGCTACACCTTC. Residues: CATSELGLQPSGANYGYTF.

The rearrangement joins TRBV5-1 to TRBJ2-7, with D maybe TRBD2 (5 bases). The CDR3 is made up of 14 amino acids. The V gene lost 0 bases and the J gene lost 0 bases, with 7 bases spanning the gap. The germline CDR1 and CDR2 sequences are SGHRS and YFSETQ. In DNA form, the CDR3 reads TGCGCCAGCAGCTTGGCGGGGTCCTCCTACGAGCAGTACTTC. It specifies CASSLAGSSYEQYF.